There are many counts of the clone carrying this T cell receptor beta chain. Stated time point: sample taken at primary tumor resection. Samples were obtained from some 70 donors, all untreated early-stage non-small cell lung cancer patients. TCRdb used MiXCR to reprocess the 5' RACE reads, holding one entry per CDR3 protein. The sample shows roughly 1,500 distinct CDR3 sequences, approximately 5.3% of them seen only once. The CDR3 is 12 amino acids. Trimming removed 0 bases from V and 5 bases from J, with 4 bases in between. Germline loops: CDR1 LGHDT, CDR2 YNNKEL (reference sequence). The entry originates in a study of spatial heterogeneity in lung cancer.

The V gene is TRBV3-1, the J gene TRBJ1-2; D gene ambiguous. The sequence was collected from a female donor with early-stage non-small cell lung cancer. The sample in question was normal lung tissue next to the tumor, obtained at surgery. CDR3 in DNA: TGTGCCAGCAGCCAAGAGTTTTATGGCTACACCTTC. Its protein is CASSQEFYGYTF.